A selection of T cell receptor beta chains follows, all from one sample in a study of radiation and T cells in renal cell carcinoma. The table came from immunoSEQ multiplex PCR; TCRdb's copy has only in-frame clones and leaves some out. The sample yields about 22,000 clones, more than 75% seen once. The source material was blood, sampled from a patient whose treatment included radiotherapy and nephrectomy. The receptors come from a man in his 60s with renal cell carcinoma. The CDR3 runs from the conserved cysteine through the conserved F or W. D genes are given only for firm matches. Size is omitted from some rows. Given values are once, few, many or a class for expanded clones.

size | J | D | V | DNA | CDR3
. | TRBJ2-7 | . | TRBV6-5 | TGTGCCAGCAGTTACGGGAGTGCGCAGTACTTC | CASSYGSAQYF
. | TRBJ2-1 | TRBD2 | TRBV9 | TGTGCCAGCAGCGTAATGCTTCCTAGCGGGAGGGCCAATGAGCAGTTCTTC | CASSVMLPSGRANEQFF
once | TRBJ2-7 | . | TRBV4-3 | TGCGCCAGCAGCCCGTTGACAGGACCCTACGAGCAGTACTTC | CASSPLTGPYEQYF
. | TRBJ2-5 | . | TRBV11-2 | TGTGCCAGCAGCTCCTCCTTAAAAGAGACCCAGTACTTC | CASSSSLKETQYF
. | TRBJ2-6 | . | TRBV2 | TGTGCCAGCAGTTTATCTGGGGCCAACGTCCTGACTTTC | CASSLSGANVLTF
. | TRBJ1-4 | . | TRBV4-3 | TGCGCCAGCAGCCAAATAAGGGGATTACAAGATGAAAAACTGTTTTTT | CASSQIRGLQDEKLFF
medium-sized | TRBJ2-7 | . | TRBV7-9 | TGTGCCAGCAGCTTAGGGGTTTACGAGCAGTACTTC | CASSLGVYEQYF
. | TRBJ1-1 | TRBD1 | TRBV2 | TGTGCCAGCAGACCCGGGACAGGGAACACTGAAGCTTTCTTT | CASRPGTGNTEAFF
. | TRBJ2-7 | . | TRBV5-8 | TGTGCCAGCTCCTGGGGGACCTACGAGCAGTACTTC | CASSWGTYEQYF
. | TRBJ1-1 | . | TRBV19 | TGTGCCAGTAGCCCCTCGCGGAGAATGAACACTGAAGCTTTCTTT | CASSPSRRMNTEAFF
. | TRBJ2-2 | . | TRBV18 | TGTGCCAGCTCACCGTTACAGGGACGGACCGGGGAGCTGTTTTTT | CASSPLQGRTGELFF
. | TRBJ2-2 | . | TRBV7-9 | TGTGCCAGCAGCTTAAGGTACACCGGGGAGCTGTTTTTT | CASSLRYTGELFF
. | TRBJ1-1 | TRBD1 | TRBV27 | TGTGCCAGCAGTCGACAGGGGGGGCTGGCCACTGAAGCTTTCTTT | CASSRQGGLATEAFF
. | TRBJ1-1 | . | TRBV19 | TGTGCCAGTAGTAGACAGATAGACACTGAAGCTTTCTTT | CASSRQIDTEAFF
. | TRBJ2-1 | . | TRBV21-1 | TGTGCCAGCAGCAAAGGCCCCGGACTAGCGGGAGGGCCTTTCCCAAACAATGAGCAGTTCTTC | CASSKGPGLAGGPFPNNEQFF
. | TRBJ2-1 | TRBD2 | TRBV9 | TGTGCCAGCAGCGTAGCCCCTAGCGGGAGTGGAGGTGAGCAGTTCTTC | CASSVAPSGSGGEQFF
. | TRBJ2-5 | . | TRBV19 | TGTGCCAGTAGTTGGGACCGGGACTTTGAAGAGACCCAGTACTTC | CASSWDRDFEETQYF
. | TRBJ2-4 | . | TRBV5-1 | TGCGCCAGCAGCTTGGTTGGGGATCCGATAAACATTCAGTACTTC | CASSLVGDPINIQYF
. | TRBJ2-7 | . | TRBV12-5 | TGTGCTAGTGCAGCACTCTACGAGCAGTACTTC | CASAALYEQYF
. | TRBJ2-7 | . | TRBV5-4 | TGTGCCAGCAGCTACCAGCAGTGGGCTGAGCAGTACTTC | CASSYQQWAEQYF
few | TRBJ2-5 | . | TRBV15 | TGTGCCACCAGCAGAGATGGCCGAAAAGAGACCCAGTACTTC | CATSRDGRKETQYF
. | TRBJ1-4 | . | TRBV15 | TGTGCCACCAGCAAAGTCTGGGACCCGGGCAGTGAAAAACTGTTTTTT | CATSKVWDPGSEKLFF
. | TRBJ2-3 | TRBD2 | TRBV5-4 | TGTGCCAGCAGCTTGGGAGGGACTAGCGGGAGTACAGATACGCAGTATTTT | CASSLGGTSGSTDTQYF
. | TRBJ2-1 | TRBD2 | TRBV7-3 | TGTGCCAGCAGCCCGGGACTAGCGGGAGTCAATGAGCAGTTCTTC | CASSPGLAGVNEQFF
few | TRBJ1-5 | TRBD1 | TRBV18 | TGTGCCAGCTCAGCGGACAGGGGGGGAAATCAGCCCCAGCATTTT | CASSADRGGNQPQHF
. | TRBJ2-1 | TRBD2 | TRBV2 | TGTGCCAGCAGTGAATGGGGTCTGACTAGCGGGAGAGGCAATGAGCAGTTCTTC | CASSEWGLTSGRGNEQFF
. | TRBJ2-3 | TRBD1 | TRBV5-1 | TGCGCCAGCAGCCTACTTGTGACAGGGGGAGATACGCAGTATTTT | CASSLLVTGGDTQYF
. | TRBJ2-3 | TRBD2 | TRBV7-2 | TGTGCCAGCCGGAGACTAGCGGGAGTTAGCGCCACAGATACGCAGTATTTT | CASRRLAGVSATDTQYF
. | TRBJ2-1 | . | TRBV5-1 | TGCGCCAGCAGCTTGCAGGGGTCCTACAATGAGCAGTTCTTC | CASSLQGSYNEQFF
few | TRBJ1-5 | . | TRBV4-3 | TGCGCCAGCAGCCAAGGGGCCAATAGGCAGCCCCAGCATTTT | CASSQGANRQPQHF
. | TRBJ2-5 | TRBD2 | TRBV7-9 | TGTGCCAGCAGCGGGCCGACCCAGATGGGAGGGGAGACCCAGTACTTC | CASSGPTQMGGETQYF
. | TRBJ2-3 | . | TRBV5-4 | TGTGCCAGCAGCTTTCCCGGAACTAGCCGCGCTACAGATACGCAGTATTTT | CASSFPGTSRATDTQYF
. | TRBJ1-1 | . | TRBV14 | TGTGCCAGCAGCCAAGACAGATGGACTGAAGCTTTCTTT | CASSQDRWTEAFF
. | TRBJ1-2 | . | TRBV7-6 | TGTGCCAGCAGCTTAGATTTGGGGGGAGGCTACACCTTC | CASSLDLGGGYTF
. | TRBJ1-1 | . | TRBV9 | TGTGCCAGCAGCGCCCAAGAGGGTTGGAATACTGAAGCTTTCTTT | CASSAQEGWNTEAFF
few | TRBJ1-1 | . | TRBV19 | TGTGCCAGTAGTATAGAGGCACGGGCGAACACTGAAGCTTTCTTT | CASSIEARANTEAFF
. | TRBJ2-7 | TRBD2 | TRBV27 | TGTGCCAGCAGTTTTCGAGGGGAGGGGACCTACGAGCAGTACTTC | CASSFRGEGTYEQYF
. | TRBJ1-3 | . | TRBV30 | TGTGCCTGGAGTGTACAGGCAGGGCCTGGAAACACCATATATTTT | CAWSVQAGPGNTIYF
few | TRBJ1-2 | . | TRBV19 | TGTGCCAGTAGTATAAGGCTTAGTTGGACCTTC | CASSIRLSWTF
. | TRBJ2-2 | . | TRBV25-1 | TGTGCCAGCAGTGATTCAGGACACTTAAAGAACACCGGGGAGCTGTTTTTT | CASSDSGHLKNTGELFF
. | TRBJ2-7 | . | TRBV27 | TGTGCCAGCAGTCCGAGCCTGACGGCAACTTACGAGCAGTACTTC | CASSPSLTATYEQYF
. | TRBJ2-3 | . | TRBV6-5 | TGTGCCAGCAGTTGGAGTCCGAGCGGGAGCACAGATACGCAGTATTTT | CASSWSPSGSTDTQYF
. | TRBJ2-1 | TRBD2 | TRBV27 | TGTGCCAGCAGTTTAATTGGCGGGAGGGTTTACAATGAGCAGTTCTTC | CASSLIGGRVYNEQFF
few | TRBJ1-2 | . | TRBV29-1 | TGCAGCGTTGATCCAGGCTACACCTTC | CSVDPGYTF
. | TRBJ1-2 | . | TRBV14 | TGTGCCAGCAGCCCTGGCCCGAGCTATGGCTACACCTTC | CASSPGPSYGYTF
. | TRBJ1-1 | . | TRBV11-3 | TGTGCCAGCAGCCCGATCAGGGCCCCTGAAGCTTTCTTT | CASSPIRAPEAFF
. | TRBJ2-7 | . | TRBV7-9 | TGTGCCAGCAGCTTAGTGGGGACCCACGGCTCCTACGAGCAGTACTTC | CASSLVGTHGSYEQYF
. | TRBJ2-7 | TRBD1 | TRBV9 | TGTGCCAGCAGCGAGGGGGACAGACGATCCTACGAGCAGTACTTC | CASSEGDRRSYEQYF
. | TRBJ2-7 | . | TRBV5-5 | TGTGCCAGCAGCGGGGGACTGTCATCCTACGAGCAGTACTTC | CASSGGLSSYEQYF
. | TRBJ2-7 | . | TRBV19 | TGTGCCAGCAGCCCGAGGGCTGTTCGGTACGTGCAGTACTTC | CASSPRAVRYVQYF
. | TRBJ2-7 | TRBD1 | TRBV5-4 | TGTGCCAGCAGCTGGCCGGGACAGGACACCTACGAGCAGTACTTC | CASSWPGQDTYEQYF
. | TRBJ1-5 | . | TRBV10-2 | TGCGCCAGCAGTCGAGGGGAGGGACAGCCCCAGCATTTT | CASSRGEGQPQHF
. | TRBJ2-1 | TRBD1 | TRBV6-1 | TGTGCCAGCAGTGACGAGCCGGGACAGTACAATGAGCAGTTCTTC | CASSDEPGQYNEQFF
once | TRBJ2-5 | TRBD2 | TRBV19 | TGTGCCAGTAGTTCGGGACTAGCGGGAATGGGGGAGACCCAGTACTTC | CASSSGLAGMGETQYF
once | TRBJ1-2 | . | TRBV4-1 | TGCGCCAGCAGCCAAGTTCAGCGGGGTGACTATGGCTACACCTTC | CASSQVQRGDYGYTF
. | TRBJ2-1 | . | TRBV30 | TGTGCCTGGAGTGAGGGGAATGAGCAGTTCTTC | CAWSEGNEQFF
. | TRBJ2-1 | . | TRBV7-2 | TGTGCCAGCAGCCAGAGTCCTCTGGGTGAGCAGTTCTTC | CASSQSPLGEQFF
. | TRBJ2-1 | . | TRBV11-3 | TGTGCCAGCAGCTTCCAGGGCAATGAGCAGTTCTTC | CASSFQGNEQFF